This T cell receptor beta chain was captured in a study of T-cell reconstitution after alpha-beta-depleted transplantation in children. This CDR3 is built from 17 residues. Unmatched junction bases numbered 4, after V lost 1 base and J lost 0 bases. Germline V gene lookup returns CDR1 LGHNA and CDR2 YSLEER. Study results and caveats: Fresh T-cell production supplied most of the T-cell counts and diversity seen one year after transplant.

Unique molecular identifiers were incorporated during preparation of the TCRbeta library. TCRdb reprocessed the PCR reads via MiXCR and lists one record per CDR3 protein. The profile shows about 350,000 distinct CDR3 sequences, 15% to 20% of them singletons. In regard to this clonotype: Antigen specificity is unknown.

The TCR was taken from a male patient aged 2 to 9 who had a stem cell transplant for acute lymphoblastic leukemia, so the T cells may come from the graft donor. The source was PBMCs, mostly from graft donor cells, collected 360 days after TCRalphabeta/CD19-depleted stem cell transplant. The genes are TRBV4-3 and TRBJ2-1; 9 bases are shared with TRBD2. CDR3 DNA sequence: TGCGCCAGCAGCCAAGCTAGGACTAGCGACTCCTACAATGAGCAGTTCTTC. Its translation is CASSQARTSDSYNEQFF.